This entry lists 20 T cell receptor beta chains sequenced from one sample in a study of blood T cell repertoires in COVID-19. Here immunoSEQ multiplex PCR was the method, and the copy in TCRdb shows in-frame clones only, minus some. The sample has 150,000 to 200,000 clones; 79% are singletons. Sequencing used peripheral blood. These receptors came from a man aged 55 to 69 with active or convalescent COVID-19.

This clone appeared a single time. J is TRBJ2-2 and V is TRBV9; D may be TRBD1 (6 bases). The CDR3 is 20 amino acids. Trimming removed 0 bases from V and 3 bases from J, with 24 bases in between. The germline V gene has CDR1 SGDLS and CDR2 YYNGEE. The CDR3 nucleotides read TGTGCCAGCAGCGTAGTGGGGGCCCGAGATCATTCACTTTACACCGGGGAGCTGTTTTTT. Translating gives CASSVVGARDHSLYTGELFF.

The chain joins TRBV19 to TRBJ2-3, with D perhaps TRBD1 (5 bases). The CDR3 runs 15 residues. V lost 5 bases, J lost 4 bases, and 16 bases lay in between. Germline-derived CDR1 and CDR2 are LNHDA and SQIVND (reference sequence). CDR3 nucleotide sequence: TGTGCCAGTAGTCGACAGACCTTAGGGTCAGATACGCAGTATTTT. This gives the protein CASSRQTLGSDTQYF.

J is TRBJ2-7 and V is TRBV19; TRBD2 matches at 9 bases. CDR3 length: 16 amino acids. Unmatched junction bases numbered 9, after V lost 4 bases and J lost 2 bases. The V gene's germline CDR1 is LNHDA and CDR2 SQIVND (reference sequence). CDR3 loop: CASSTLSGSSTYEQYF. DNA for the CDR3: TGTGCCAGTAGTACCCTTAGCGGGAGTTCAACCTACGAGCAGTACTTC.

This CDR3 is CASSLGQTNSPLHF. The CDR3 coding sequence is TGTGCCAGCAGTTTGGGACAGACTAATTCACCCCTCCACTTT. The rearrangement joins TRBV28 to TRBJ1-6; 7 nucleotides line up with TRBD1. The CDR3 consists of 14 residues. The germline V gene encodes CDR1 MDHEN and CDR2 SYDVKM. Unmatched junction bases numbered 2, after V lost 3 bases and J lost 6 bases.

This clone was counted a single time. The rearrangement links TRBV19 to TRBJ1-6, with 9 positions matching TRBD1. V dropped 5 bases and J dropped 9; count of bases not matched to a gene: 11. Germline CDR1 LNHDA, CDR2 SQIVND (reference sequence). The CDR3 sequence is 16 residues long. CDR3 bases: TGTGCCAGTAGTTTACTGACAGGGGGAGTCGGTTCACCCCTCCACTTT. It encodes CASSLLTGGVGSPLHF.

A note on this clone: The junction departs from the called germline gene at one end, perhaps through a read error. The rearrangement links TRBV7-2 to TRBJ1-3; TRBD1 agrees at 7 bases. The CDR3 is 17 residues long. Germline V gene data show CDR1 as SGHTA and CDR2 as FQGNSA. The CDR3 region is CASSLASTGRKGNTIYF. The DNA of the CDR3 is TGTGCCAGCAGTTTAGCGTCGACAGGGCGAAAAGGAAACACCATATATTTT.

The rearrangement links TRBV2 to TRBJ2-2; 7 bases match TRBD2. CDR1 is SNHLY, CDR2 FYNNEI, per germline. The CDR3 totals 16 residues. V lost 6 bases to trimming and J lost 4 bases; unmatched junction nucleotides: 11. The CDR3 protein is CASSYRGGSSTGELFF. The CDR3 DNA is TGTGCCAGCAGCTACCGGGGCGGGAGCTCCACCGGGGAGCTGTTTTTT.

The rearrangement links TRBV14 to TRBJ2-1; D gene ambiguous. V was pared by 4 bases and J by 3 bases, with 4 bases between. Germline values: CDR1 SGHDN, CDR2 FVKESK. This CDR3 contains 12 residues. This CDR3 is CASSRIYNEQFF. CDR3 nucleotide sequence: TGTGCCAGCAGCCGTATCTACAATGAGCAGTTCTTC.

V and J are TRBV29-1 and TRBJ1-1; 11 nucleotides line up with TRBD1. V lost 6 bases and J lost 1; bases outside the gene matches: 1. CDR1 is SQVTM, CDR2 ANQGSEA, per germline. The length of the CDR3 is 13 residues. CDR3 in DNA: TGCAGCGTGGGGACAGGGGGGAACACTGAAGCTTTCTTT. As protein: CSVGTGGNTEAFF.

The chain employs TRBV7-9 and TRBJ1-1; D uncertain. The CDR3 contains 17 residues. Trimming removed 4 bases from V and 1 base from J, with 19 bases in between. Germline V gives CDR1 SEHNR, CDR2 FQNEAQ (reference sequence). Here the CDR3 DNA reads TGTGCCAGCAGCTCGACTACGGCGAAACTTGCGAACACTGAAGCTTTCTTT. Its protein is CASSSTTAKLANTEAFF.

CDR3 DNA sequence: TGTGCCAGCAGTTTTTTGGGCTCCTTAGCCAAAAACATTCAGTACTTC. Protein product: CASSFLGSLAKNIQYF. The rearrangement links TRBV28 to TRBJ2-4, with no clear D. Trimming shortened V by 3 bases and J by 0 bases, and 12 bases separated the two germline ends. This CDR3 is built from 16 residues. The germline V gene encodes CDR1 MDHEN and CDR2 SYDVKM.

The chain links TRBV28 to TRBJ1-4, with D unclear. V gave up 6 bases and J gave up 5 bases, with 19 bases separating them. Germline V gene sequence: CDR1 MDHEN, CDR2 SYDVKM. The length of the CDR3 is 16 residues. CDR3: CASRPRTGGSNEKLFF. As DNA, the CDR3 is TGTGCCAGCAGGCCAAGGACGGGAGGGTCGAATGAAAAACTGTTTTTT.

The rearrangement uses TRBV18 and TRBJ2-1; 7 bases line up with TRBD2. CDR1 and CDR2 (germline): KGHSH, LQKENI. This CDR3 spans 15 amino acids. The trim removed 1 base at V and 9 bases at J, leaving 9 bases unmatched. Here the CDR3 DNA reads TGTGCCAGCTCACCACAGGGAGGGCCCTGGGGTGAGCAGTTCTTC. Protein: CASSPQGGPWGEQFF.

The sample holds many counts of this clone. The rearrangement joins TRBV28 to TRBJ2-7, with TRBD2 matching over 7 bases. Germline assignment: CDR1 MDHEN and CDR2 SYDVKM. The CDR3 totals 13 residues. V lost 4 bases, J lost 3 bases, and 3 bases stayed unmatched. The CDR3 loop is CASSYERGYEQYF. The CDR3 DNA is TGTGCCAGCAGTTATGAGCGGGGCTACGAGCAGTACTTC.

This chain links TRBV12-3 or TRBV12-4 with TRBJ1-2, with unresolved D. The CDR3 length is 13 residues. The germline V and J ends were trimmed by 8 bases and 3 bases, with 13 bases remaining between them. The CDR3: CASHRREYYGYTF. The CDR3 nucleotides are TGTGCCAGCCATAGGAGGGAATACTATGGCTACACCTTC.

The chain is built from TRBV4-1 and TRBJ1-2; D ambiguous. There are 14 residues in the CDR3. Trimming left V 1 base short and J 8 bases short, with 14 bases between. Germline V lookup: CDR1 MGHRA, CDR2 YSYEKL. For the CDR3, the DNA is TGCGCCAGCAGCCAAGGGGTAGGCCCGGAGGGCTACACCTTC. It codes for CASSQGVGPEGYTF.

The chain joins TRBV29-1 to TRBJ1-5, with a possible D match to TRBD1 (5 bases). V lost 5 bases and J lost 5, with 13 bases in between. The CDR3 sequence is 13 residues long. The germline gives CDR1 SQVTM, CDR2 ANQGSEA. The CDR3 here is CSVSGGIDQPQHF. Here the CDR3 DNA reads TGCAGCGTTTCCGGGGGGATTGATCAGCCCCAGCATTTT.

The chain carries TRBV6-2 or TRBV6-3 and TRBJ2-5; 7 nucleotides align to TRBD2. J gave up 0 bases and V 5 bases, and 15 bases lay outside the gene matches. The CDR3 loop spans 18 amino acids. The germline CDR1 and CDR2 sequences are MNHEY and SVGEGT. CDR3 protein: CASSTPGGAGVNQETQYF. In DNA form, the CDR3 reads TGTGCCAGCAGTACTCCCGGGGGTGCGGGAGTAAACCAAGAGACCCAGTACTTC.

The rearrangement joins TRBV18 to TRBJ2-1; 9 bases are a match to TRBD2. The CDR3 is 15 amino acids. Germline V CDR1 and CDR2: KGHSH, LQKENI. The ends lost 3 bases at V and 7 bases at J; junction bases unmatched: 7. The CDR3 DNA reads as TGTGCCAGCTCACCGGGCGGGAGGGTAAGGAATGAGCAGTTCTTC. It encodes CASSPGGRVRNEQFF.

This chain links TRBV5-6 with TRBJ2-4, with a possible D match to TRBD1 (6 bases). Trimming shortened V by 4 bases and J by 0 bases, and 23 bases separated the two germline ends. The CDR3 sequence is 19 residues long. Germline V lookup: CDR1 SGHDT, CDR2 YYEEEE. In DNA, the CDR3 is TGTGCCAGCAGCCGAGCCCTTCCGACAGGCTTGTTAGCCAAAAACATTCAGTACTTC. Translation gives CASSRALPTGLLAKNIQYF.